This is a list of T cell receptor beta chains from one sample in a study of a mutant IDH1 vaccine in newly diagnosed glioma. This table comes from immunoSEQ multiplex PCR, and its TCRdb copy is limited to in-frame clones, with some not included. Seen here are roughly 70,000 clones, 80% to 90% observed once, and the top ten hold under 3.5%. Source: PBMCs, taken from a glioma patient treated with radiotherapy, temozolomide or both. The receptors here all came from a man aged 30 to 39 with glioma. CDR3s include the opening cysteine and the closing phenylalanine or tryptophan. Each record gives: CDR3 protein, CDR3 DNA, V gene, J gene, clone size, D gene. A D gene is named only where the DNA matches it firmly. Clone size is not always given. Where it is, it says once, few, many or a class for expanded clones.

CASSQVTAGLNTDTQYF,TGCGCCAGCAGCCAAGTAACCGCAGGTCTAAACACAGATACGCAGTATTTT,TRBV4-1,TRBJ2-3,.,.
CASSSDPGTSQFF,TGTGCCAGCAGCTCAGACCCCGGGACTAGTCAGTTCTTC,TRBV13,TRBJ2-1,.,TRBD2
CAARIRDMDFF,TGTGCCGCGAGGATTAGGGACATGGATTTCTTT,TRBV28,TRBJ1-1,few,.
CASSPLAGTHNEKLFF,TGTGCCAGCAGCCCTTTAGCCGGGACGCATAATGAAAAACTGTTTTTT,TRBV5-8,TRBJ1-4,.,.
CASNTRDRENTEAFF,TGTGCCAGCAACACCCGGGACAGGGAGAACACTGAAGCTTTCTTT,TRBV27,TRBJ1-1,.,TRBD1
CAWSEQPPYEQYF,TGTGCCTGGAGTGAACAGCCGCCCTACGAGCAGTACTTC,TRBV30,TRBJ2-7,.,.
CASSLDRLADNEQFF,TGTGCCAGCAGCTTAGATCGACTAGCGGACAATGAGCAGTTCTTC,TRBV11-2,TRBJ2-1,once,TRBD2
CASSLVVGQYNSPLHF,TGCGCCAGCAGCCTGGTCGTAGGACAGTATAATTCACCCCTCCACTTT,TRBV4-1,TRBJ1-6,once,.
CASSGRLGEETQYF,TGTGCCAGCAGCGGAAGATTAGGAGAAGAGACCCAGTACTTC,TRBV5-6,TRBJ2-5,.,.
CAWRITGGRGNTIYF,TGTGCCTGGAGGATTACAGGGGGCAGAGGAAACACCATATATTTT,TRBV30,TRBJ1-3,.,TRBD1
CASSYSDATNEKLFF,TGTGCCAGCAGCTATTCGGACGCAACTAATGAAAAACTGTTTTTT,TRBV7-8,TRBJ1-4,.,.
CASSDGGQANTEAFF,TGTGCCAGCAGCGACGGGGGACAGGCGAACACTGAAGCTTTCTTT,TRBV5-6,TRBJ1-1,.,TRBD1
CASSMGGNSYEQYF,TGTGCCAGCAGCATGGGCGGCAACTCCTACGAGCAGTACTTC,TRBV7-9,TRBJ2-7,.,.
CASGSGTGGADTQYF,TGTGCCAGCGGTTCCGGGACAGGGGGTGCAGATACGCAGTATTTT,TRBV7-9,TRBJ2-3,once,TRBD1
CASSSRDRGYNEQFF,TGTGCCAGCAGTTCCCGGGACAGGGGCTACAATGAGCAGTTCTTC,TRBV27,TRBJ2-1,.,TRBD1
CASSLEDSSNEQFF,TGTGCCAGCAGCTTAGAGGATAGCTCCAATGAGCAGTTCTTC,TRBV7-9,TRBJ2-1,.,.
CASSAGTANTEAFF,TGTGCCAGCAGTGCCGGGACAGCGAACACTGAAGCTTTCTTT,TRBV2,TRBJ1-1,.,TRBD1
CAWSVQGANIQYF,TGTGCCTGGAGTGTACAGGGCGCAAACATTCAGTACTTC,TRBV30,TRBJ2-4,.,.
CATRMVRGPNSLIYGYTF,TGTGCCACCCGCATGGTGCGGGGTCCTAATTCCCTCATCTATGGCTACACCTTC,TRBV10-3,TRBJ1-2,.,.
CASSGQGSNQPQHF,TGTGCCAGCAGCGGACAGGGGAGCAATCAGCCCCAGCATTTT,TRBV6-1,TRBJ1-5,once,TRBD1
CASSLADEIWREQYF,TGCGCCAGCAGCTTGGCCGATGAGATTTGGAGAGAGCAGTACTTC,TRBV5-1,TRBJ2-7,.,.
CASSFSGGNQPQHF,TGTGCCAGCAGCTTCAGCGGAGGCAATCAGCCCCAGCATTTT,TRBV5-5,TRBJ1-5,.,.
CASSQGSLYEQYF,TGTGCCAGCAGTCAAGGTTCTCTCTACGAGCAGTACTTC,TRBV27,TRBJ2-7,.,.
CASSPTDRRTEAFF,TGTGCCAGCAGCCCTACGGACAGGAGGACTGAAGCTTTCTTT,TRBV6-1,TRBJ1-1,once,TRBD1
CASSWFSNYGYTF,TGTGCCAGCAGCTGGTTCTCTAACTATGGCTACACCTTC,TRBV6-5,TRBJ1-2,.,.
CASSGHYEQYF,TGTGCCAGTAGTGGGCATTACGAGCAGTACTTC,TRBV19,TRBJ2-7,.,.
CASSTTNTGELFF,TGTGCCAGCAGCACGACCAACACCGGGGAGCTGTTTTTT,TRBV2,TRBJ2-2,.,.
CASSYTTGSGYGYTF,TGTGCCAGCAGTTACACTACAGGGTCTGGCTATGGCTACACCTTC,TRBV6-6,TRBJ1-2,.,.
CSARDSYEQYF,TGCAGTGCTAGGGACTCCTACGAGCAGTACTTC,TRBV20-1,TRBJ2-7,.,.
CSVEGQAANTEAFF,TGCAGCGTTGAAGGTCAGGCAGCGAACACTGAAGCTTTCTTT,TRBV29-1,TRBJ1-1,few,.
CATRPTGGYEQYF,TGTGCCACCAGGCCGACAGGGGGATACGAGCAGTACTTC,TRBV15,TRBJ2-7,.,TRBD1
CASNTGFSYNSPLHF,TGTGCCAGCAATACAGGGTTTTCCTATAATTCACCCCTCCACTTT,TRBV6-5,TRBJ1-6,.,.
CASTHRGSYNEQFF,TGTGCCAGCACCCACCGGGGGTCCTACAATGAGCAGTTCTTC,TRBV7-9,TRBJ2-1,.,.
CAWNGGLNRPQHF,TGTGCTTGGAATGGGGGCCTCAATCGGCCCCAACATTTT,TRBV30,TRBJ1-5,.,.
CASSSGWAQYF,TGTGCCAGCAGCTCGGGGTGGGCGCAGTATTTT,TRBV7-8,TRBJ2-3,.,.
CASGQGAPLHF,TGTGCCAGCGGACAGGGGGCTCCCCTCCACTTT,TRBV19,TRBJ1-6,.,TRBD1
CSTRTVEAFF,TGCAGCACCCGGACAGTTGAAGCTTTCTTT,TRBV29-1,TRBJ1-1,few,.
CASRIDQGREKLFF,TGTGCCAGCCGCATTGACCAAGGGAGGGAAAAACTGTTTTTT,TRBV19,TRBJ1-4,few,.
CASSPGTGGLQYF,TGCGCCAGCAGTCCCGGGACAGGGGGCTTGCAGTACTTC,TRBV10-1,TRBJ2-4,once,TRBD1
CASRGTGIYNSPLHF,TGTGCCAGTAGGGGGACAGGGATCTATAATTCACCCCTCCACTTT,TRBV19,TRBJ1-6,.,TRBD1
CASSLIQGVNTEAFF,TGTGCCAGCAGTTTGATACAGGGAGTCAACACTGAAGCTTTCTTT,TRBV28,TRBJ1-1,.,.
CAWSAGQGVNEQFF,TGTGCCTGGAGTGCAGGACAGGGGGTGAATGAGCAGTTCTTC,TRBV30,TRBJ2-1,once,TRBD1
CAAGLPLNTEAFF,TGTGCCGCGGGCCTGCCATTGAACACTGAAGCTTTCTTT,TRBV19,TRBJ1-1,few,.
CASSVVPGGVQYF,TGTGCCAGCAGCGTAGTTCCGGGGGGCGTGCAGTACTTC,TRBV9,TRBJ2-7,.,.
CASSSTGVRSYNSPLHF,TGTGCCAGCAGCTCGACAGGGGTCAGGTCCTATAATTCACCCCTCCACTTT,TRBV14,TRBJ1-6,.,TRBD1
CASSTGQAFSNQPQHF,TGTGCCAGCAGCACTGGACAGGCTTTTAGCAATCAGCCCCAGCATTTT,TRBV21-1,TRBJ1-5,.,.